Listed below are T cell receptor beta chains from one sample, sequenced in a study of T-cell reconstitution after alpha-beta-depleted transplantation in children. One entry per CDR3 protein, called by TCRdb with MiXCR from the PCR reads. The table lists about 580,000 distinct CDR3 sequences, roughly 23% of them singletons. The sequencing here drew on PBMCs, mostly from graft donor cells, taken 360 days after TCRalphabeta/CD19-depleted stem cell transplant. These receptors were taken from a boy under three years old who had a stem cell transplant for acute myeloid leukemia, so the T cells may come from the graft donor. Both conserved end residues are part of each CDR3. D genes are given only for firm matches. For some rows the clone size is stated as once, few or many, or as a class when expanded; others skip it.

>.|.|TRBJ1-5|TRBV7-2
TGTGCCAGCAGCAGGACGGCGGATCAGCCCCAGCATTTT
CASSRTADQPQHF
>few|TRBD2|TRBJ2-1|TRBV24-1
TGTGCCACCAGTGATGTGGGTCCGACTAGCGGGGGGCACGAGCAGTTCTTC
CATSDVGPTSGGHEQFF
>.|TRBD1|TRBJ1-4|TRBV30
TGTGCCTGGAGTCCCCAACAGGGGGAAAAACTGTTTTTT
CAWSPQQGEKLFF
>many|.|TRBJ2-1|TRBV12-3/TRBV12-4
TGTGCCAGCAGTTGGGACGGGCACAATGAGCAGTTCTTC
CASSWDGHNEQFF
>many|.|TRBJ1-2|TRBV20-1
TGCAGTGCTACTGAGGGCAACTATGGCTACACCTTC
CSATEGNYGYTF
>.|.|TRBJ1-2|TRBV20-1
TGCAGTGCTAGGTCGCAGCCTTATGGCTACACCTTC
CSARSQPYGYTF
>few|.|TRBJ1-1|TRBV29-1
TGCAGCGTTGAAGATCTCGGGCGGAGTTACACTGAAGCTTTCTTT
CSVEDLGRSYTEAFF
>.|TRBD1|TRBJ2-7|TRBV7-2
TGTGCCAGCAGCATTGACTGGACAGGCTACGAGCAGTACTTC
CASSIDWTGYEQYF
>.|TRBD2|TRBJ2-2|TRBV19
TGTGCCAGTAGTACGACTAGCGGGGGGGCGGAAGGGGAGCTGTTTTTT
CASSTTSGGAEGELFF
>.|.|TRBJ1-1|TRBV11-3
TGTGCCAGCAGCTTAACTTCGTGGAACACTGAAGCTTTCTTT
CASSLTSWNTEAFF
>.|.|TRBJ2-2|TRBV5-5
TGTGCCAGCAGCTTGGCGGTGGGGCAGGCAAGCAAACAGGGGGAGCTGTTTTTT
CASSLAVGQASKQGELFF
>many|TRBD1|TRBJ2-3|TRBV19
TGTGCCAGTAAGGGACAGGGGGCTGGGCCGCAGTATTTT
CASKGQGAGPQYF
>many|.|TRBJ1-1|TRBV29-1
TGCAGCGTTGCTGGGGCCACTGAAGCTTTCTTT
CSVAGATEAFF
>few|TRBD2|TRBJ2-7|TRBV20-1
TGCAGTGCCACCGGGACTAGCACCGAGCAGTACTTC
CSATGTSTEQYF
>.|TRBD2|TRBJ2-1|TRBV9
TGTGCCAGCAGCGGAAAACTAGCGGGCGCCTACAATGAGCAGTTCTTC
CASSGKLAGAYNEQFF
>.|.|TRBJ2-7|TRBV20-1
TGCAGTGCTAGAGAAGGGACGATGTACGAGCAGTACTTC
CSAREGTMYEQYF
>many|TRBD1|TRBJ2-1|TRBV27
TGTGCCAGCAGGAGGACAGGCAATGAGCAGTTCTTC
CASRRTGNEQFF
>.|.|TRBJ2-7|TRBV5-1
TGCGCCAGCAGCTTGTTGCCCGACGAGCAGTACTTC
CASSLLPDEQYF
>.|.|TRBJ1-6|TRBV10-3
TGTGCCATCAGTGAGTCTCTTTTGGTTTCACCCCTCCACTTT
CAISESLLVSPLHF
>many|.|TRBJ2-1|TRBV20-1
TGCAGTGCTAGAGATGAGGCAGGGGATTACTCCTACAATGAGCAGTTCTTC
CSARDEAGDYSYNEQFF
>few|.|TRBJ1-5|TRBV20-1
TGCAGTGCGGGACGAGGGGGGGCGCCAGGTCAGCCCCAGCATTTT
CSAGRGGAPGQPQHF
>few|.|TRBJ1-1|TRBV21-1
TGTGCCACCTCTAAGGACAGCCCGAGAACTGAAGCTTTCTTT
CATSKDSPRTEAFF
>few|.|TRBJ2-4|TRBV5-1
TGCGCCAGCAGACCACAGGGCCACGGAAACATTCAGTACTTC
CASRPQGHGNIQYF
>many|TRBD1|TRBJ2-1|TRBV24-1
TGTGCCACCAGTGATTTGGCTAGGGACAGGCGGAAGTTCTTC
CATSDLARDRRKFF